This TCR beta chain was sequenced during a study of T cells in Graves' hyperthyroidism and ophthalmopathy. Study-wide points: Ophthalmopathy onset followed model prediction by a median around 6.9 months. Ophthalmopathy was distinguished from stable hyperthyroidism by 13 V-J signatures.

This clonotype was seen at least ten times. Its antigen remains unknown. Trimming took 7 bases from V and 6 from J, leaving 13 bases between them. The CDR3 sequence is 11 residues long. Germline lookup yields CDR1 SQVTM and CDR2 ANQGSEA. Patients having uncontrolled infection, another autoimmune disease, pregnancy or lactation were not included. The diagnoses drew upon clinical symptoms, serum thyroxine and TRAb, thyroid ultrasound and orbital computed tomography. There were TCR beta CDR3 regions amplified from RNA transcripts. First-round RT-PCR with HTBI primers amplified the TCR CDR3 region. TCRdb recomputed calls from the multiplex PCR reads with MiXCR, one row per CDR3 protein. The sample comprises about 840,000 distinct CDR3 sequences, around 38% of which are singletons, and more than 7% rests with the top ten.

The J gene is TRBJ2-7, the V gene TRBV29-1, with a possible D match to TRBD1 (6 bases). The sequenced sample consisted of blood. This TCR derives from a man between 18 and 29 years old with Graves' hyperthyroidism. The CDR3 nucleotides are TGCAGCGCTACACAGGGCCTCGAGCAGTACTTC. This sequence encodes CSATQGLEQYF.